Each of the 27 T cell receptor beta chains below was sequenced from the same sample in a study of blood T cell repertoires in COVID-19. Measured with immunoSEQ multiplex PCR; TCRdb has only the in-frame clones, and not every one. This sample yields more than 95,000 clones, of which more than 80% are seen a single time; about 3.5% belongs to the top ten. What was sequenced was peripheral blood. These TCRs come from a woman aged 55 to 70 with acute or convalescent COVID-19.

The chain joins TRBV2 to TRBJ2-2; TRBD1 matches 8 bases. The V segment lost 1 base and the J segment 4 bases; nucleotides outside the gene matches: 5. CDR1 and CDR2 from the germline V gene are SNHLY and FYNNEI. This CDR3 contains 16 residues. In DNA form, the CDR3 reads TGTGCCAGCAGTGAAGAGACAGGGGTTGGCACCGGGGAGCTGTTTTTT. It translates to CASSEETGVGTGELFF.

The chain uses TRBV10-3 and TRBJ2-5, with D uncertain. The V and J ends lost 5 bases and 3 bases respectively, with 7 bases between them. The CDR3 extends over 12 amino acids. CDR1 and CDR2 (germline): ENHRY, SYGVKD. CDR3 bases: TGTGCCATCAGTAACTTCAAAGAGACCCAGTACTTC. This codes for CAISNFKETQYF.

This chain joins TRBV18 and TRBJ2-1; 10 nucleotides agree with TRBD2. This CDR3 spans 14 amino acids. Trimming at V came to 6 bases and at J to 4 bases, leaving 3 bases not matched to a gene. Germline loops: CDR1 KGHSH, CDR2 LQKENI. As DNA, the CDR3 is TGTGCCAGCTCCCTAGCGGGAGTATACAATGAGCAGTTCTTC. It specifies CASSLAGVYNEQFF.

The chain has TRBV4-1 and TRBJ1-2, with a tentative D call TRBD1 (6 bases). V was shortened by 6 bases and J by 2 bases, with 19 bases between the two germline ends. This CDR3 spans 16 amino acids. Germline V gene data show CDR1 as MGHRA and CDR2 as YSYEKL. The CDR3 is CASSKGGQTANYGYTF. The CDR3, as DNA: TGCGCCAGCAGTAAAGGGGGTCAGACAGCGAACTATGGCTACACCTTC.

The J gene is TRBJ2-2, the V gene TRBV19; 9 positions agree with TRBD2. The V and J ends lost 6 bases and 7 bases, in that order; junction bases with no gene match: 9. Germline values: CDR1 LNHDA, CDR2 SQIVND (reference sequence). There are 15 residues in the CDR3. DNA for the CDR3: TGTGCCAGTAGCGTCCAGGCGGGAGGGCACGGGGAGCTGTTTTTT. It codes for CASSVQAGGHGELFF.

The chain couples TRBV9 to TRBJ2-5; D remains unclear. Looked up from germline, CDR1 is SGDLS and CDR2 is YYNGEE. The CDR3 totals 14 residues. V was pared by 0 bases and J by 1 base, with 7 bases between. The CDR3 spells CASSVDNTQETQYF. The CDR3 bases are TGTGCCAGCAGCGTAGATAACACCCAAGAGACCCAGTACTTC.

The chain has TRBV6-4 and TRBJ1-2; the D is unclear. The CDR3 extends over 13 amino acids. V lost 5 bases and J lost 4, with 11 bases in between. Germline lookup yields CDR1 MRHNA and CDR2 SNTAGT. CDR3 sequence: CASSSDNGYGYTF. The CDR3 DNA reads TGTGCCAGCAGTTCTGACAACGGCTATGGCTACACCTTC.

V usage is TRBV7-9 and J usage is TRBJ1-2; no clear D. The CDR3 totals 12 residues. Between the trimmed V and J ends, which lost 1 base and 5 bases, there was a span of 5 bases. The germline gives CDR1 SEHNR, CDR2 FQNEAQ (reference sequence). CDR3 region: CASSLDLYGYTF. DNA of the CDR3: TGTGCCAGCAGCTTAGACCTATATGGCTACACCTTC.

CDR3 DNA sequence: TGTGCCAGCTCGCAGAGGGGGCGGGGGGTGACCATGAACACTGAAGCTTTCTTT. It encodes CASSQRGRGVTMNTEAFF. This sequence joins TRBV13 and TRBJ1-1; 7 nucleotides match TRBD1. J lost 0 bases, V lost 8 bases, and 18 bases had no gene match. The germline V gene encodes CDR1 PRHDT and CDR2 FYEKMQ (reference sequence). There are 18 residues in the CDR3.

On this clone: Possible read error: a much larger clone is one base away. The rearrangement uses TRBV7-8 and TRBJ1-1, with 7 bases that match TRBD1. The CDR3 extends over 14 amino acids. V gave up 3 bases and J gave up 1 base; unmatched junction bases: 2. The germline V gene encodes CDR1 SGHVS and CDR2 FQNEAQ. The CDR3: CASSLAGGNTEAFF. The DNA of the CDR3 is TGTGCCAGCAGCTTGGCAGGGGGGAACACTGAAGCTTTCTTT.

The rearrangement joins TRBV7-2 to TRBJ2-7; perhaps TRBD1 as D (6 bases). V was trimmed by 1 base and J by 2 bases, leaving 12 bases between them. Germline values: CDR1 SGHTA, CDR2 FQGNSA. This CDR3 contains 15 residues. The CDR3 nucleotides are TGTGCCAGCAGCTTAGGAGGGGGAGCTACCTACGAGCAGTACTTC. This encodes CASSLGGGATYEQYF.

The chain employs TRBV6-2 or TRBV6-3 and TRBJ1-2, with D possibly matching TRBD1 (6 bases). V lost 0 bases, J lost 6 bases, and 20 bases lay in between. From germline, CDR1 is MNHEY and CDR2 SVGEGT. This CDR3 is built from 17 residues. CDR3 DNA sequence: TGTGCCAGCAGTTACTCCCATCACTCCATTAGACAGGATGGCTACACCTTC. Amino acids: CASSYSHHSIRQDGYTF.

The rearrangement links TRBV7-3 to TRBJ1-2; D is unclear. The germline V gene has CDR1 SGHTA and CDR2 FQGTGA. Trimming stripped 5 bases from V and 2 bases from J, with 9 bases between. The CDR3 is 13 amino acids. The CDR3 sequence is CASSPDKNYGYTF. The CDR3 bases are TGTGCCAGCAGCCCCGACAAGAACTATGGCTACACCTTC.

The CDR3: CASSLRDTSYEQYV. The CDR3 bases are TGTGCCAGCAGCTTGAGGGACACAAGCTACGAGCAGTACGTC. The chain has TRBV5-6 and TRBJ2-7; TRBD1 might be the D (6 bases). V lost 1 base to trimming and J lost 3 bases, with 11 bases between them. The CDR3 contains 14 residues. Germline V gives CDR1 SGHDT, CDR2 YYEEEE.

The V call is TRBV29-1, the J call TRBJ1-1; unclear D gene. The CDR3 is made up of 17 amino acids. V lost 4 bases and J 4 bases, leaving 25 bases between the germline ends. From germline, CDR1 is SQVTM and CDR2 ANQGSEA. The CDR3 DNA reads as TGCAGCGTTGCCCCAGAATCCACGGGTGGTCATAGCACTGAAGCTTTCTTT. This encodes CSVAPESTGGHSTEAFF.

This chain joins TRBV12-3 or TRBV12-4 and TRBJ1-1; 8 bases align to TRBD1. With V trimmed by 6 bases and J by 5 bases, 5 bases remained unmatched. This CDR3 contains 13 residues. The CDR3 loop is CASRQGAWTEAFF. The CDR3 nucleotides read TGTGCCAGCAGGCAGGGGGCCTGGACTGAAGCTTTCTTT.

CDR3 DNA: TGTGCCAGCAGCTCTGGGGCAGGATCAAATCAGCCCCAGCATTTT. This sequence encodes CASSSGAGSNQPQHF. The chain links TRBV11-2 to TRBJ1-5; TRBD1 might be the D (5 bases). Germline assignment: CDR1 SGHAT and CDR2 FQNNGV. Between the trimmed V and J ends, which lost 4 bases and 4 bases, there was a span of 14 bases. The CDR3 extends over 15 amino acids. The full variable domain, completed using reference TRBV11-2 and TRBJ1-5, is EAGVAQSPRYKIIEKRQSVAFWCNPISGHATLYWYQQILGQGPKLLIQFQNNGVVDDSQLPKDRFSAERLKGVDSTLKIQPAKLEDSAVYLCASSSGAGSNQPQHFGDGTRLSIL.

The V gene is TRBV18, the J gene TRBJ2-1; D may be TRBD1 (5 bases). V was cut by 4 bases and J by 4 bases, with 8 bases left in between. Germline V gives CDR1 KGHSH, CDR2 LQKENI. The CDR3 has 13 residues. CDR3 sequence reads: CASSQGVYNEQFF. The CDR3 DNA sequence: TGTGCCAGCTCACAAGGGGTTTACAATGAGCAGTTCTTC.

The V gene is TRBV10-3, the J gene TRBJ1-2; D gene unclear. The germline CDR1 and CDR2 sequences are ENHRY and SYGVKD. V was pared by 2 bases and J by 2 bases, with 15 bases between. This CDR3 comprises 16 residues. The CDR3 sequence is CAISEPFPGANYGYTF. The CDR3 nucleotides read TGTGCCATCAGTGAGCCATTTCCGGGAGCAAACTATGGCTACACCTTC.

The chain uses TRBV6-5 and TRBJ2-5; D might be TRBD1 (5 bases). The CDR3 has 12 residues. Germline assignment: CDR1 MNHEY and CDR2 SVGAGI. Trimming took 8 bases from V and 1 from J, leaving 8 bases between them. As DNA, the CDR3 is TGTGCCAGCCAGGACACCCAAGAGACCCAGTACTTC. It is translated as CASQDTQETQYF.

The V and J genes are TRBV7-9 and TRBJ1-5; maybe TRBD1 (5 bases). Looked up from germline, CDR1 is SEHNR and CDR2 is FQNEAQ (reference sequence). The V end was cut by 5 bases, the J end by 1 base, with 12 bases between. The CDR3 has 15 residues. The CDR3 DNA reads as TGTGCCAGCAGCACTGGGACTGCAAGCAATCAGCCCCAGCATTTT. Translating gives CASSTGTASNQPQHF.

V and J are TRBV7-9 and TRBJ1-2; D is uncertain. This CDR3 contains 12 residues. Trimming removed 4 bases at V and 7 bases at J, with 10 bases between. Germline V lookup: CDR1 SEHNR, CDR2 FQNEAQ (reference sequence). Here the CDR3 DNA reads TGTGCCAGCAGCTCCACTGAAACTGGCTACACCTTC. Protein: CASSSTETGYTF.

The chain uses TRBV5-4 and TRBJ2-5; 7 positions agree with TRBD2. The CDR3 sequence is 17 residues long. The germline gives CDR1 SGHNT, CDR2 YYREEE (reference sequence). With 0 bases clipped from V and 8 bases from J, the junction kept 16 bases outside the gene matches. The CDR3 nucleotides read TGTGCCAGCAGCTTGGCCTCGCGGGAGCTAGAGCGGGGAACCCAGTACTTC. Translation: CASSLASRELERGTQYF.

A remark on this clone: Sequence at one end of the junction differs from germline and may be a read error. The rearrangement links TRBV7-7 to TRBJ1-5; D is perhaps TRBD1 (6 bases). The germline CDR1 and CDR2 sequences are SSHAT and FNYEAQ (reference sequence). This CDR3 region has 17 residues. The DNA of the CDR3 is TGTGCTAGCAGCTTAGTGGATGGGGACACGAGCAATCAGCCCCAGCATTTT. This codes for CASSLVDGDTSNQPQHF. The entire variable domain, with the rest obtained from reference TRBV7-7 and TRBJ1-5, is as follows: GAGVSQSPRYKVTKRGQDVTLRCDPISSHATLYWYQQALGQGPEFLTYFNYEAQPDKSGLPSDRFSAERPEGSISTLTIQRTEQRDSAMYRCASSLVDGDTSNQPQHFGDGTRLSIL.

This clone has a single count. J is TRBJ2-3 and V is TRBV11-2, with TRBD2 identical over 13 bases. After removal of 5 bases from V and 2 bases from J, the junction contained 7 bases not matched to a gene. Germline V lookup: CDR1 SGHAT, CDR2 FQNNGV. The CDR3 consists of 17 residues. CDR3 region: CASSPGLAGVFTDTQYF. DNA of the CDR3: TGTGCCAGCAGCCCAGGACTAGCGGGAGTATTCACAGATACGCAGTATTTT.

The V gene is TRBV11-2, the J gene TRBJ2-3; the match to TRBD2 covers 7 bases. Germline V gene lookup returns CDR1 SGHAT and CDR2 FQNNGV. This CDR3 spans 16 amino acids. J gave up 0 bases and V 5 bases, and 8 bases lay outside the gene matches. The CDR3 nucleotides read TGTGCCAGCAGCCCCTATGGGGGGGGAAGCACAGATACGCAGTATTTT. It translates to CASSPYGGGSTDTQYF.

This clone has only one observation. The chain couples TRBV28 to TRBJ1-6; D not certain. Germline V gene data show CDR1 as MDHEN and CDR2 as SYDVKM. There are 15 residues in the CDR3. The germline V and J ends were trimmed by 2 bases and 10 bases, with 15 bases remaining between them. The DNA of the CDR3 is TGTGCCAGCAGTTTAGACATCGCCCCTTACTCACCCCTCCACTTT. Its translation: CASSLDIAPYSPLHF.